This TCR beta chain originates from a study of blood T cells in healthy people across ages. PBMCs, at least 7 million per sample, were isolated. The authors extracted at least 6 micrograms of total RNA per sample. Primers used in a second PCR of about 7 to 12 cycles were a sample-barcoded 5' primer and a J-beta primer mix. TCRdb re-analysed the 5' RACE reads in MiXCR, keeping a single row per CDR3 protein. The sample consists of about 900,000 distinct CDR3 sequences, roughly 60% of them appearing once. The CDR3 loop spans 14 amino acids. Trimming removed 6 bases from V and 3 bases from J; junction bases left unmatched: 3. CDR1 and CDR2 from the germline V gene are MNHEY and SVGAGI. Findings of the study overall: The study could not conclusively compare naive and antigen-experienced cells, given its unsorted PBMCs. There was a strong correlation between TCR beta diversity and naive T cell percentage.

About this clonotype: Its antigen is not known.

This TCR derives from a man aged 25 to 40 in good health. Sequenced input: blood. This rearrangement joins TRBV6-5 to TRBJ2-1; TRBD2 agrees at 9 bases. CDR3 nucleotide sequence: TGTGCCAGCAGGCGGACTAGCGTCTACAATGAGCAGTTCTTC. Amino acids: CASRRTSVYNEQFF.